What follows is one TCR beta chain and its context. This sample was included in a study of cytomegalovirus exposure and HLA in healthy donors. The PCR had 60 Vbeta and 13 Jbeta primers. Sequenced by immunoSEQ multiplex PCR; TCRdb stores in-frame clones only, minus some. The sample has around 140,000 clones; 77% are singletons. The sequence derives from a woman between 55 and 75 years old in good health and CMV-seronegative. Sequenced: PBMCs.

CDR3 region: CASSLGGQGATYEQYF. DNA for the CDR3: TGTGCCAGCAGCTTAGGGGGACAGGGGGCAACCTACGAGCAGTACTTC. This chain joins TRBV7-4 and TRBJ2-7, with 12 bases matching TRBD1. Germline CDR1 reads SGHVT; CDR2 reads SQSDAQ. J was trimmed by 2 bases and V by 1 base; bases with no gene match: 3. The CDR3 extends over 16 amino acids.